The 13 T cell receptor beta chains given below trace back to one sample, sequenced in a study of blood T cell repertoires in COVID-19. Sequenced by immunoSEQ multiplex PCR; TCRdb stores in-frame clones only, minus some. The sample records roughly 400,000 clones, around nine tenths being singletons. The sample consisted of PBMCs or T cells enriched from blood (not recorded which). Receptors originate from a woman aged 18-29 years who had been exposed to COVID-19.

This sequence joins TRBV10-3 and TRBJ2-7; 10 bases line up with TRBD1. Germline trimming cut 5 bases from V and 6 bases from J; bases unmatched to any gene: 13. CDR1 and CDR2 (germline): ENHRY, SYGVKD. The CDR3 runs 16 residues. The CDR3, as DNA: TGTGCCATCAGTCGAGCTAATGGACAGGGGGGGAGCGAGCAGTACTTC. As protein: CAISRANGQGGSEQYF.

J is TRBJ1-5 and V is TRBV12-3 or TRBV12-4, with TRBD1 matching over 7 bases. The V and J ends lost 7 bases and 8 bases, in that order; junction bases with no gene match: 5. This CDR3 has 12 residues. CDR3 nucleotide sequence: TGTGCCAGCATGAGGGGGCCGGAGCCCCAGCATTTT. Translation: CASMRGPEPQHF.

In its sample, this clone was seen once. The chain carries TRBV24-1 and TRBJ1-5; no reliable D call. V was shortened by 2 bases and J by 0 bases, with 7 bases between the two germline ends. Germline loops: CDR1 KGHDR, CDR2 SFDVKD. The CDR3 spans 15 residues. CDR3 bases: TGTGCCACCAGTGATTCTAAGTATAGCAATCAGCCCCAGCATTTT. The encoded protein is CATSDSKYSNQPQHF.

Comments on this clone: The same CDR3 can be traced to other DNA sequences in this sample. J is TRBJ1-3 and V is TRBV6-5; D remains unclear. V gave up 2 bases and J gave up 7 bases, with 3 bases separating them. Germline values: CDR1 MNHEY, CDR2 SVGAGI. The CDR3 runs to 11 residues. Here the CDR3 reads CASSYLNTIYF. CDR3 bases: TGTGCCAGCAGTTACCTTAACACCATATATTTT.

The V gene is TRBV4-1, the J gene TRBJ2-1; no reliable D call. The CDR3 consists of 14 residues. V lost 0 bases, J lost 5 bases, and 8 bases lay in between. The V gene's germline CDR1 is MGHRA and CDR2 YSYEKL. CDR3 nucleotide sequence: TGCGCCAGCAGCCAAGAACTACTAAACAATGAGCAGTTCTTC. This gives the protein CASSQELLNNEQFF.

This chain links TRBV28 with TRBJ2-7; a possible D gene is TRBD2 (6 bases). The CDR3 has 17 amino acids. Germline V gene data show CDR1 as MDHEN and CDR2 as SYDVKM. Deletions cut 7 bases from V and 2 bases from J, with 24 bases between. DNA for the CDR3: TGTGCCAGCACCTTATATGGGCGGGGACGAGACGCCTACGAGCAGTACTTC. Amino acids: CASTLYGRGRDAYEQYF.

The CDR3 is CASSRGVPYSGANVLTF. Here the CDR3 DNA reads TGTGCCAGCAGCCGGGGAGTGCCTTACTCTGGGGCCAACGTCCTGACTTTC. The chain carries TRBV4-2 and TRBJ2-6; TRBD2 might be the D (5 bases). The CDR3 is 17 amino acids. Trimming removed 4 bases from V and 0 bases from J, with 13 bases in between. The germline V gene encodes CDR1 LGHNA and CDR2 YNFKEQ.

V is TRBV13 and J is TRBJ1-2; 9 bases map to TRBD1. Trimming at V came to 4 bases and at J to 8 bases, leaving 17 bases not matched to a gene. The CDR3 sequence is 17 residues long. Germline V gene data show CDR1 as PRHDT and CDR2 as FYEKMQ (reference sequence). The CDR3: CASSSSIPGTGISGYTF. In DNA, the CDR3 is TGTGCCAGCAGCTCATCTATTCCCGGGACAGGGATTTCGGGCTACACCTTC.

Only one count was recorded for this clone. The V call is TRBV5-4, the J call TRBJ2-5, with unresolved D. V lost 4 bases and J lost 1, with 2 bases in between. The germline V gene encodes CDR1 SGHNT and CDR2 YYREEE (reference sequence). This CDR3 has 11 amino acids. The CDR3, as DNA: TGTGCCAGCAGCCTCCAAGAGACCCAGTACTTC. This encodes CASSLQETQYF.

The rearrangement uses TRBV7-9 and TRBJ1-2; 8 positions agree with TRBD1. CDR3 length: 15 amino acids. V was pared by 2 bases and J by 6 bases, with 8 bases of the junction left unmatched. Germline V gene sequence: CDR1 SEHNR, CDR2 FQNEAQ (reference sequence). CDR3 DNA sequence: TGTGCCAGCAGCTTACCGGACAGGGTCATGGATGGCTACACCTTC. It encodes CASSLPDRVMDGYTF. The full variable domain, its missing parts supplied by reference TRBV7-9 and TRBJ1-2, is DTGVSQNPRHKITKRGQNVTFRCDPISEHNRLYWYRQTLGQGPEFLTYFQNEAQLEKSRLLSDRFSAERPKGSFSTLEIQRTEQGDSAMYLCASSLPDRVMDGYTFGSGTRLTVV.

The J gene is TRBJ1-2, the V gene TRBV29-1, with 7 bases lining up with TRBD1. J was trimmed by 6 bases and V by 7 bases; bases with no gene match: 5. This CDR3 has 11 residues. Germline CDR1 is SQVTM and CDR2 is ANQGSEA. The CDR3 is CSGKTGDGYTF. The CDR3 nucleotides are TGCAGCGGCAAAACAGGGGATGGCTACACCTTC.

This sequence joins TRBV6-5 and TRBJ2-2; 8 bases match TRBD2. V was clipped by 1 base and J by 6 bases; unmatched bases: 1. Germline loops: CDR1 MNHEY, CDR2 SVGAGI. This CDR3 has 14 amino acids. CDR3 in DNA: TGTGCCAGCAGTTACTTTAGCGGGGCCGGGGAGCTGTTTTTT. It codes for CASSYFSGAGELFF.

The gene calls are TRBV28 and TRBJ1-2; 7 positions match TRBD1. CDR3 length: 17 amino acids. J lost 2 bases, V lost 3 bases, and 12 bases had no gene match. Germline assignment: CDR1 MDHEN and CDR2 SYDVKM. Here the CDR3 DNA reads TGTGCCAGCAGTTTCCCCCGGTCGGCAGGGGGAAACTATGGCTACACCTTC. This translates into CASSFPRSAGGNYGYTF.